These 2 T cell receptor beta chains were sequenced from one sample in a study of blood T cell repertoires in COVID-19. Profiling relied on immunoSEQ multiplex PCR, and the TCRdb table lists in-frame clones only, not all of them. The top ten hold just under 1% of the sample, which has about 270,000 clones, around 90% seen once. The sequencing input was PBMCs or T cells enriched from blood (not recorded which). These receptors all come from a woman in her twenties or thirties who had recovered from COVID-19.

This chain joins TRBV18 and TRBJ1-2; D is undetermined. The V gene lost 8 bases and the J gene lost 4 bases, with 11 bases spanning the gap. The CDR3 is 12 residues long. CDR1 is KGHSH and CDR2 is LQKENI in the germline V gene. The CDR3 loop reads CASGRESYGYTF. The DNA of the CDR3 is TGTGCCAGCGGGAGGGAGTCCTATGGCTACACCTTC.

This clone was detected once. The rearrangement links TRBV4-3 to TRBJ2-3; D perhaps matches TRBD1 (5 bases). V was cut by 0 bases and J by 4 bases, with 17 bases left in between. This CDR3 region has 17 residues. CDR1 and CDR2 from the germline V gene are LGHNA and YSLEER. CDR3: CASSQDSWTLGPDTQYF. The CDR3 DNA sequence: TGCGCCAGCAGCCAAGATTCGTGGACATTAGGCCCAGATACGCAGTATTTT.